Below are 3 T cell receptor beta chains sequenced from a single sample in a study of cytotoxic CD8 clonotypes in ibrutinib-treated CLL. This table comes from immunoSEQ multiplex PCR, and its TCRdb copy is limited to in-frame clones, with some not included. The sample includes 50,000 to 65,000 clones, about 72% of them seen just once. Here the sequenced sample was PBMCs, taken after 12 months of ibrutinib treatment. These receptors were obtained from a human donor with chronic lymphocytic leukemia.

This chain uses TRBV7-3 with TRBJ2-2; D gene uncertain. The CDR3 sequence is 13 residues long. Deletions cut 2 bases from V and 6 bases from J, with 7 bases between. Germline V gene lookup returns CDR1 SGHTA and CDR2 FQGTGA. The CDR3 DNA reads as TGTGCCAGCAGCTTAGTCGCGGCCGGGGAGCTGTTTTTT. It specifies CASSLVAAGELFF. The full variable domain, with the rest looked up from reference TRBV7-3 and TRBJ2-2, is GAGVSQTPSNKVTEKGKYVELRCDPISGHTALYWYRQSLGQGPEFLIYFQGTGAADDSGLPNDRFFAVRPEGSVSTLKIQRTERGDSAVYLCASSLVAAGELFFGEGSRLTVL.

This sequence joins TRBV30 and TRBJ1-1; D is undetermined. Trimming shortened V by 2 bases and J by 5 bases, and 15 bases separated the two germline ends. The CDR3 runs 14 residues. Germline V gives CDR1 GTSNPN, CDR2 SVGIG (reference sequence). This CDR3 reads CAWSNTDWATEAFF. The DNA for the CDR3 is TGTGCCTGGAGTAATACCGACTGGGCTACTGAAGCTTTCTTT.

Only one count was recorded for this clone. The V gene is TRBV5-1, the J gene TRBJ1-3; D is undetermined. Trimming stripped 1 base from V and 7 bases from J, with 12 bases between. CDR1 is SGHRS and CDR2 is YFSETQ in the germline V gene. CDR3 length: 14 residues. CDR3 nucleotide sequence: TGCGCCAGCAGCTTGACTCCCTGGGTCAACACCATATATTTT. Translated, it gives CASSLTPWVNTIYF.